This passage covers 2 T cell receptor beta chains from one sample sequenced in a study of blood T cell repertoires in COVID-19. Data came from immunoSEQ multiplex PCR; TCRdb stores just in-frame clones and leaves some out. This table holds around 45,000 clones, about nine tenths found once. Sequencing input: peripheral blood. These receptor sequences come from a human donor in a cohort sampled during active COVID-19.

The chain employs TRBV27 and TRBJ2-4; D gene unclear. In germline, CDR1 is MNHEY, CDR2 SMNVEV (reference sequence). V lost 5 bases and J 1 base, leaving 15 bases between the germline ends. The CDR3 covers 16 residues. For the CDR3, the DNA is TGTGCCAGCAGTCCCTTCATGAACGGGGCCAAAAACATTCAGTACTTC. It encodes CASSPFMNGAKNIQYF.

The chain employs TRBV24-1 and TRBJ2-1; tentative D call: TRBD2 (6 bases). Germline V gene sequence: CDR1 KGHDR, CDR2 SFDVKD. V lost 3 bases to trimming and J lost 8 bases, with 10 bases between them. CDR3 length: 13 amino acids. The CDR3 reads CATSDGPGDEQFF. CDR3 DNA: TGTGCCACCAGTGATGGCCCGGGGGATGAGCAGTTCTTC.